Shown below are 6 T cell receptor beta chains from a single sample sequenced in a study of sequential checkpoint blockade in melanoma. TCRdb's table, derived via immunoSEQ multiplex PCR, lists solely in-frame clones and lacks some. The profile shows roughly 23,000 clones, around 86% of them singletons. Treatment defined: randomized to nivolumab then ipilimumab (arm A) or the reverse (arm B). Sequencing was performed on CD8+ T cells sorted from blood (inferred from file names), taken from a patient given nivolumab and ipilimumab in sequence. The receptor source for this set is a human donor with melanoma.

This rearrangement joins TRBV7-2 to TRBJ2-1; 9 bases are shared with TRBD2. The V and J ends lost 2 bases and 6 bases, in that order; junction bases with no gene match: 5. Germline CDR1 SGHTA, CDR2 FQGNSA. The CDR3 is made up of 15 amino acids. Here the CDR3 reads CASSLRRGGRNEQFF. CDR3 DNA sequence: TGTGCCAGCAGCTTAAGGCGGGGGGGCCGCAATGAGCAGTTCTTC. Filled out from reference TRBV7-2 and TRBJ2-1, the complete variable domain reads GAGVSQSPSNKVTEKGKDVELRCDPISGHTALYWYRQSLGQGLEFLIYFQGNSAPDKSGLPSDRFSAERTGGSVSTLTIQRTQQEDSAVYLCASSLRRGGRNEQFFGPGTRLTVL.

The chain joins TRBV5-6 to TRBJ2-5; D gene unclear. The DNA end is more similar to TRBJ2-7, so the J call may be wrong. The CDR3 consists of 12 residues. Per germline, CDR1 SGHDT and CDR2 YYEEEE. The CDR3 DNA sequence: TGTGCCAGCAGCTTGAGCAACTACGAGCAGTACTTC. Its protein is CASSLSNYEQYF.

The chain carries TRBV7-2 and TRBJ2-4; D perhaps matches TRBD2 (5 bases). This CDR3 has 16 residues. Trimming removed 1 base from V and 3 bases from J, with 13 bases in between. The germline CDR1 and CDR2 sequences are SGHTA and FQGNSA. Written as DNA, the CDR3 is TGTGCCAGCAGCTTAGTACTCAGCGGATTCAAAAACATTCAGTACTTC. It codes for CASSLVLSGFKNIQYF. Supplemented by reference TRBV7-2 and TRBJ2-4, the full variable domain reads GAGVSQSPSNKVTEKGKDVELRCDPISGHTALYWYRQSLGQGLEFLIYFQGNSAPDKSGLPSDRFSAERTGGSVSTLTIQRTQQEDSAVYLCASSLVLSGFKNIQYFGAGTRLSVL.

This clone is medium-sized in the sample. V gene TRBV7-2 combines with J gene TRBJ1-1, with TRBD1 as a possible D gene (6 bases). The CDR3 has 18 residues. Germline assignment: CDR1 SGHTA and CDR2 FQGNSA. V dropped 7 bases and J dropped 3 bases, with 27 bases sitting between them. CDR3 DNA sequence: TGTGCCAGCACCAACAGCGCCTACCTACAAGGGGGGGACACTGAAGCTTTCTTT. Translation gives CASTNSAYLQGGDTEAFF.

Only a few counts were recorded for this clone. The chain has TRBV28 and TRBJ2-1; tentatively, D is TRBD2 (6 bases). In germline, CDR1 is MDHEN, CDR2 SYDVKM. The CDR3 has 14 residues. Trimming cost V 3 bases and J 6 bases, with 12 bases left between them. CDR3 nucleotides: TGTGCCAGCAGTTTCCCTGGGGGGATCAATGAGCAGTTCTTC. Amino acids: CASSFPGGINEQFF.

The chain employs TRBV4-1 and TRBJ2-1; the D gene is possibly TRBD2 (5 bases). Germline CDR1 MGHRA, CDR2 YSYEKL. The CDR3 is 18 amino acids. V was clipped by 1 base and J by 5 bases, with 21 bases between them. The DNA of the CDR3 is TGCGCCAGCAGCCAAGGTTTGGGGAGAAGAGAGTCACACAATGAGCAGTTCTTC. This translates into CASSQGLGRRESHNEQFF.